The table lists the clone carrying this TCR beta chain with a few counts. TCRdb independently ran MiXCR on the RT-PCR reads; one entry per CDR3 protein. The table shows 900,000 to 1,000,000 distinct CDR3 sequences, with 18% occurring only once. Germline-derived CDR1 and CDR2 are DFQATT and SNEGSKA (reference sequence). V shed 3 bases and J 4 bases; nucleotides not matched to a gene: 5. The CDR3 totals 14 residues. The data stem from a study of patients and donors after allogeneic stem cell transplantation. The rearrangement joins TRBV20-1 to TRBJ2-3; 9 bases fit TRBD2. Sequencing was carried out using blood, either unsorted or a sorted T cell fraction (not recorded which). This TCR derives from a human donor who was either an allogeneic HSCT recipient or a stem cell or donor lymphocyte infusion donor (not recorded which). It is not recorded whose cells these are; they may come from a transplant donor. This CDR3 is CSASRGRGPDTQYF. CDR3 coding DNA: TGCAGTGCTAGCCGCGGGAGGGGCCCAGATACGCAGTATTTT.